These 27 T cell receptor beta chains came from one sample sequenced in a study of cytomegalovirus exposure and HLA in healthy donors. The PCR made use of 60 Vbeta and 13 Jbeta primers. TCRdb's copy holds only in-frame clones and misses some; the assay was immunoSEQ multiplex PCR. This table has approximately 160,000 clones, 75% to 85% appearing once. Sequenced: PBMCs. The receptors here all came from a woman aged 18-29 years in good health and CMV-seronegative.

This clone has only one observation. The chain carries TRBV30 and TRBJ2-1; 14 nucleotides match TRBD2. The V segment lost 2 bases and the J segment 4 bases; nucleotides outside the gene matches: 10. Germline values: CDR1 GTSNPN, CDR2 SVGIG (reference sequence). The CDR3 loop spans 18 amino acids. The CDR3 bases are TGTGCCTGGAGTAGACCGGGACTAGCGGGAGTCGGATACAATGAGCAGTTCTTC. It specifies CAWSRPGLAGVGYNEQFF.

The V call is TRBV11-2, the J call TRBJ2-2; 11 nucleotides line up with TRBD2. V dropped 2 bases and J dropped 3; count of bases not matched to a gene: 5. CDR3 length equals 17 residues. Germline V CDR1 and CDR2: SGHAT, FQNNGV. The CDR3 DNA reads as TGTGCCAGCAGCTTAACTAGCGGGAGTGTATACACCGGGGAGCTGTTTTTT. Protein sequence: CASSLTSGSVYTGELFF.

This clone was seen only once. CDR3 loop: CAIGETSGSNTDTQYF. The CDR3 DNA follows: TGTGCCATCGGGGAGACTAGCGGGAGTAATACAGATACGCAGTATTTT. The chain combines TRBV10-3 with TRBJ2-3, with 12 positions matching TRBD2. The CDR3 is made up of 16 amino acids. The J segment lost 3 bases and the V segment lost 8 bases, leaving 9 bases of the junction unmatched. Germline V gene sequence: CDR1 ENHRY, CDR2 SYGVKD.

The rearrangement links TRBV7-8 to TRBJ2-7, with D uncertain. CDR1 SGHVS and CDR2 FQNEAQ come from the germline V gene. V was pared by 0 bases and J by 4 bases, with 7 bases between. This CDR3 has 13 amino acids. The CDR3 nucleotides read TGTGCCAGCAGCTTAGCACGTAGATACGAGCAGTACTTC. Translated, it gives CASSLARRYEQYF.

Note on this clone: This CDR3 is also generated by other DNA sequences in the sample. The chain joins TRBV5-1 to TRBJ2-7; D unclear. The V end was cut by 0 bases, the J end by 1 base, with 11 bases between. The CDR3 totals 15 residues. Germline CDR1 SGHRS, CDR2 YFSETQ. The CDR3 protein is CASSLVAGGSYEQYF. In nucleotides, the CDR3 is TGCGCCAGCAGCTTGGTGGCAGGTGGATCCTACGAGCAGTACTTC.

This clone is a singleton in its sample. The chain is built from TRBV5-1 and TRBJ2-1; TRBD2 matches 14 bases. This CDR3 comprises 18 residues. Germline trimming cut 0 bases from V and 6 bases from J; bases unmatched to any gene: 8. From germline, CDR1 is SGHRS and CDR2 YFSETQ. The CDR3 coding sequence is TGCGCCAGCAGCTTGGCCCCGGGACTAGCGGGGGTAGGCAATGAGCAGTTCTTC. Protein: CASSLAPGLAGVGNEQFF.

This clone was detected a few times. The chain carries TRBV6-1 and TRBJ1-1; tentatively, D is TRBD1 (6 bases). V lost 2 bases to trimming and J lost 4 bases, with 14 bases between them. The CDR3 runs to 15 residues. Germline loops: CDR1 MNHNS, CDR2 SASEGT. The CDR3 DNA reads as TGTGCCAGCAGTGAACATGGGGGCGTAGGCACTGAAGCTTTCTTT. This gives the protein CASSEHGGVGTEAFF.

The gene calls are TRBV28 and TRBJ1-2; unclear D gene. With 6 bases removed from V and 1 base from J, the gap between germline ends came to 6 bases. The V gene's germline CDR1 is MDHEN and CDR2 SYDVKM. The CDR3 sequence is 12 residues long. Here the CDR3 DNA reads TGTGCCAGCAGCCCTAATAACTATGGCTACACCTTC. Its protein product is CASSPNNYGYTF.

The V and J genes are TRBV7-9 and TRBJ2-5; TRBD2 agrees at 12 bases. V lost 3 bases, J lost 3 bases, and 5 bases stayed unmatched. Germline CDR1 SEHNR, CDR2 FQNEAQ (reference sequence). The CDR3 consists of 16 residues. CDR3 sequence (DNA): TGTGCCAGCAGCTTTTCCGGACTAGCGGGGAAAGAGACCCAGTACTTC. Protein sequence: CASSFSGLAGKETQYF. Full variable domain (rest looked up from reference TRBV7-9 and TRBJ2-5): DTGVSQNPRHKITKRGQNVTFRCDPISEHNRLYWYRQTLGQGPEFLTYFQNEAQLEKSRLLSDRFSAERPKGSFSTLEIQRTEQGDSAMYLCASSFSGLAGKETQYFGPGTRLLVL.

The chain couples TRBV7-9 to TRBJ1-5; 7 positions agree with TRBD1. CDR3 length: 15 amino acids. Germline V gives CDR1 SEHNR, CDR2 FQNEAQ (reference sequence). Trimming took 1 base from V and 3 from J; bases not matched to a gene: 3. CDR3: CASSLGDSNNQPQHF. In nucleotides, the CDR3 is TGTGCCAGCAGCTTAGGGGACAGTAACAATCAGCCCCAGCATTTT.

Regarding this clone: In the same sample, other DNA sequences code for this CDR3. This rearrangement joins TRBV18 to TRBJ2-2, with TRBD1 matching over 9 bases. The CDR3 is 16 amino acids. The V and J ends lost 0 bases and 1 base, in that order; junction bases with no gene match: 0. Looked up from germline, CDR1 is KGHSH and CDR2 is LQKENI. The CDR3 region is CASSPPTGGNTGELFF. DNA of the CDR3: TGTGCCAGCTCACCACCGACAGGGGGGAACACCGGGGAGCTGTTTTTT. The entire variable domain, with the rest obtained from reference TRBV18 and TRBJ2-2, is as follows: NAGVMQNPRHLVRRRGQEARLRCSPMKGHSHVYWYRQLPEEGLKFMVYLQKENIIDESGMPKERFSAEFPKEGPSILRIQQVVRGDSAAYFCASSPPTGGNTGELFFGEGSRLTVL.

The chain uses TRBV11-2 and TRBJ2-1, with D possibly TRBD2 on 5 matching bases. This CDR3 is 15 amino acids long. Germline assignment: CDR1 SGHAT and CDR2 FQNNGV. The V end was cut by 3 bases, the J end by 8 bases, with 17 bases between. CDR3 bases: TGTGCCAGCAGCTTGAGCACGGAGGTTGCTTATGAGCAGTTCTTC. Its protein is CASSLSTEVAYEQFF.

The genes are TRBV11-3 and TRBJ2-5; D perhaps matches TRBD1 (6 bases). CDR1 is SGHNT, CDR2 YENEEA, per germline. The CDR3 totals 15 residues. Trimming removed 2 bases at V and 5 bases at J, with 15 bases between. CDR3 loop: CASSLNLQGEETQYF. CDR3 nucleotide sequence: TGTGCCAGCAGCTTAAACCTACAGGGTGAGGAGACCCAGTACTTC. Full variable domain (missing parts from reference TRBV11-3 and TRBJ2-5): EAGVVQSPRYKIIEKKQPVAFWCNPISGHNTLYWYLQNLGQGPELLIRYENEEAVDDSQLPKDRFSAERLKGVDSTLKIQPAELGDSAVYLCASSLNLQGEETQYFGPGTRLLVL.

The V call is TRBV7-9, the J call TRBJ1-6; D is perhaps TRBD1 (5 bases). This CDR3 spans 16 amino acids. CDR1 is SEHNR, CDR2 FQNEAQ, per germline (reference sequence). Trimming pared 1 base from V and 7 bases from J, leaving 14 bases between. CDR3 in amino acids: CASSLVGGLGNSPLHF. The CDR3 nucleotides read TGTGCCAGCAGCTTAGTCGGGGGTTTAGGGAATTCACCCCTCCACTTT.

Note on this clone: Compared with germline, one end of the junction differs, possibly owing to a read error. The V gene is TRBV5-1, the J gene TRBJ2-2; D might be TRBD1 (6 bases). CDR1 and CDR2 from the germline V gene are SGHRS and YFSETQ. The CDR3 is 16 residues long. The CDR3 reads CASSYLGHTNTGELCF. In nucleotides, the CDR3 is TGCGCCAGCAGCTATCTGGGACATACGAACACCGGGGAGCTGTGTTTT.

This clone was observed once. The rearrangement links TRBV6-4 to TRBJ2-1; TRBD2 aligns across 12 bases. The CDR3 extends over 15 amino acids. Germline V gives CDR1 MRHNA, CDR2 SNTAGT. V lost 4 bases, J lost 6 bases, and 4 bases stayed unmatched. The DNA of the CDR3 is TGTGCCAGCAGTGTGGCTAGCGGGGGGGCCAATGAGCAGTTCTTC. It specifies CASSVASGGANEQFF.

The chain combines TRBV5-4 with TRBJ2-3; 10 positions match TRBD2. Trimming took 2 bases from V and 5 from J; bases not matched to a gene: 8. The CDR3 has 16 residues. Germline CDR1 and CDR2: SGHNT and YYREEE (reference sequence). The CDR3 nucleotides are TGTGCCAGCAGCTTTGGGGTAGCGGGAGGAGGAGATACGCAGTATTTT. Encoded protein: CASSFGVAGGGDTQYF. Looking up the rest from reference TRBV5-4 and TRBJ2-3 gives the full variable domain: ETGVTQSPTHLIKTRGQQVTLRCSSQSGHNTVSWYQQALGQGPQFIFQYYREEENGRGNFPPRFSGLQFPNYSSELNVNALELDDSALYLCASSFGVAGGGDTQYFGPGTRLTVL.

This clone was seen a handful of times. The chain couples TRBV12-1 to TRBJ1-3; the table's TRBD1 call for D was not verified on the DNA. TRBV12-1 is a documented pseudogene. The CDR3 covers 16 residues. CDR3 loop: CASSFGTGWVGNTIYF. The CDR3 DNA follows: TGTGCCAGCAGCTTTGGAACAGGGTGGGTCGGAAACACCATATATTTT.

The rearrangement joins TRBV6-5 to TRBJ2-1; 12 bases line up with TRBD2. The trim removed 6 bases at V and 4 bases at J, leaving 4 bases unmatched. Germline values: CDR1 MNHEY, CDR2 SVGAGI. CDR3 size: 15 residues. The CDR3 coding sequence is TGTGCCAGCAGCCCTAGCGGGAGGGGATACAATGAGCAGTTCTTC. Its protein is CASSPSGRGYNEQFF.

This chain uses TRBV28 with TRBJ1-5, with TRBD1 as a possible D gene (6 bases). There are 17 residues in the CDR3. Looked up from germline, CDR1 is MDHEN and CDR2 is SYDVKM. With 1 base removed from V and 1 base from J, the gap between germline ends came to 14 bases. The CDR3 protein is CASSLFDVRGSNQPQHF. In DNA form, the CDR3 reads TGTGCCAGCAGTTTATTTGATGTCAGGGGCAGCAATCAGCCCCAGCATTTT.

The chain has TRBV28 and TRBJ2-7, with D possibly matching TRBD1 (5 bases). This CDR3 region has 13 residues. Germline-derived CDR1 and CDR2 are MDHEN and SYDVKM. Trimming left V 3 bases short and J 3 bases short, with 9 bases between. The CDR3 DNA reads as TGTGCCAGCAGTTTCGGACATGTCTACGAGCAGTACTTC. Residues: CASSFGHVYEQYF.

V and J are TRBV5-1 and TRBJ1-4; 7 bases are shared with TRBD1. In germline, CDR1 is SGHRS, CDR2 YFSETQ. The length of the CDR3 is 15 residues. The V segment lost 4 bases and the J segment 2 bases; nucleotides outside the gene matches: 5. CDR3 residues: CASSRAGGTNEKLFF. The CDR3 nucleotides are TGCGCCAGCAGCAGGGCAGGGGGGACTAATGAAAAACTGTTTTTT. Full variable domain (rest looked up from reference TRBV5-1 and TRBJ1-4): KAGVTQTPRYLIKTRGQQVTLSCSPISGHRSVSWYQQTPGQGLQFLFEYFSETQRNKGNFPGRFSGRQFSNSRSEMNVSTLELGDSALYLCASSRAGGTNEKLFFGSGTQLSVL.

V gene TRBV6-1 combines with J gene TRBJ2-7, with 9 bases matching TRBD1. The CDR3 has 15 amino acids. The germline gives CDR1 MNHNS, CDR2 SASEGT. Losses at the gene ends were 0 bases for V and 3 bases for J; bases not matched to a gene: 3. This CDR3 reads CASSEAGQGGYEQYF. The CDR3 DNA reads TGTGCCAGCAGTGAAGCGGGACAGGGAGGCTACGAGCAGTACTTC.

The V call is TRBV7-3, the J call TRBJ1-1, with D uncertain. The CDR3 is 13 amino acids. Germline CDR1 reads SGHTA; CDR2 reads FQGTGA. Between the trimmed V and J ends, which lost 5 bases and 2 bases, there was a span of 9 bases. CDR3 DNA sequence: TGTGCCAGCAGCCCCCAATCCAACACTGAAGCTTTCTTT. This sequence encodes CASSPQSNTEAFF.

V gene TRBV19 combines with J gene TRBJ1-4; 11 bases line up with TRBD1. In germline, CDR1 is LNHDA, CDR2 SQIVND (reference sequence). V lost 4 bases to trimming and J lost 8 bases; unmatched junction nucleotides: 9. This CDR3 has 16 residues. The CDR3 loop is CASSTDRGRLSEKLFF. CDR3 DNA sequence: TGTGCCAGTAGTACGGACAGGGGGCGCCTATCCGAAAAACTGTTTTTT.

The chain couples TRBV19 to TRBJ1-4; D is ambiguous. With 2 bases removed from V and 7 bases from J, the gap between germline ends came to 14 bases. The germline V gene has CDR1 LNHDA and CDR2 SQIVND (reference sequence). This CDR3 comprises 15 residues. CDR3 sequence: CASSINSGQPEKLFF. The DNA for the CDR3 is TGTGCCAGTAGTATAAACAGCGGCCAACCTGAAAAACTGTTTTTT.

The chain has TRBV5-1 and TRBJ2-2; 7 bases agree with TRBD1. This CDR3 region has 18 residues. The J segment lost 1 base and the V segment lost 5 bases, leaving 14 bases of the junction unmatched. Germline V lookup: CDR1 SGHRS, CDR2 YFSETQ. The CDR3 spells CASSPDFARQGNTGELFF. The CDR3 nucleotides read TGCGCCAGCAGTCCGGATTTTGCTAGACAGGGGAACACCGGGGAGCTGTTTTTT.